These T cell receptor beta chains were read from a single sample in a study of metastatic and nonmetastatic thyroid tumors. TCRdb re-analyzed the PCR reads through MiXCR. This table holds about 19,000 clones, approximately 25% found once. Sequencing input: blood. Receptors were obtained from a male donor with papillary thyroid cancer or a benign thyroid nodule (not recorded which). Some clones in this sample may be carry-over from other donors' samples. CDR3s include the opening cysteine and the closing phenylalanine or tryptophan. D genes are given only for firm matches. Size is omitted from some rows. Given values are once, few, many or a class for expanded clones.

v_call: TRBV28
cdr3_length: 15
d_call: TRBD1
clone_size: medium-sized
j_call: TRBJ1-2
cdr3_aa: CASSLDRGRGSGYTF
cdr3_nt: TGTGCCAGCAGTTTGGACAGGGGGCGGGGTAGCGGCTACACCTTC

v_call: TRBV24-1
cdr3_length: 14
d_call: .
clone_size: few
j_call: TRBJ1-2
cdr3_aa: CATSDGSGYYGYTF
cdr3_nt: TGTGCCACCAGTGATGGCTCGGGGTACTATGGCTACACCTTC

v_call: TRBV28
cdr3_length: 14
d_call: .
clone_size: many
j_call: TRBJ1-2
cdr3_aa: CASSGLPHNYGYTF
cdr3_nt: TGTGCCAGCAGCGGACTTCCTCATAACTATGGCTACACCTTC

v_call: TRBV19
cdr3_length: 14
d_call: .
clone_size: medium-sized
j_call: TRBJ2-2
cdr3_aa: CASSIDRATGELFF
cdr3_nt: TGTGCCAGTAGTATAGACAGGGCCACCGGGGAGCTGTTTTTT

v_call: TRBV19
cdr3_length: 14
d_call: .
clone_size: .
j_call: TRBJ2-7
cdr3_aa: CASSARPSSIEQYF
cdr3_nt: TGTGCCAGTAGTGCCCGACCGTCAAGCATCGAGCAGTACTTC

v_call: TRBV5-6
cdr3_length: 16
d_call: TRBD2
clone_size: .
j_call: TRBJ2-2
cdr3_aa: CASSLDGTSDFGELFF
cdr3_nt: TGTGCCAGCAGCTTGGATGGGACTAGTGACTTCGGGGAGCTGTTTTTT

v_call: TRBV7-9
cdr3_length: 14
d_call: .
clone_size: .
j_call: TRBJ1-1
cdr3_aa: CASSTGTRNTEAFF
cdr3_nt: TGTGCCAGCAGCACCGGGACACGGAACACTGAGGCTTTCTTT

v_call: TRBV6-2/TRBV6-3
cdr3_length: 15
d_call: TRBD2
clone_size: few
j_call: TRBJ2-7
cdr3_aa: CASRGSGGPRNEQYF
cdr3_nt: TGTGCCAGCAGGGGATCGGGAGGGCCGAGGAACGAGCAGTACTTC

v_call: TRBV6-1
cdr3_length: 14
d_call: .
clone_size: .
j_call: TRBJ1-6
cdr3_aa: CASSRQAIGSPLHF
cdr3_nt: TGTGCCAGCAGCAGACAGGCAATTGGTTCACCCCTCCACTTT

v_call: TRBV12-3/TRBV12-4
cdr3_length: 15
d_call: .
clone_size: .
j_call: TRBJ1-6
cdr3_aa: CASSLRGAHNSPLHF
cdr3_nt: TGTGCCAGCAGTTTACGGGGGGCGCATAATTCACCCCTCCACTTT

v_call: TRBV19
cdr3_length: 16
d_call: TRBD1
clone_size: .
j_call: TRBJ2-1
cdr3_aa: CASRNLRGTALNEQFF
cdr3_nt: TGTGCCAGTAGAAACCTCCGTGGGACAGCCCTGAATGAGCAGTTCTTC

v_call: TRBV20-1
cdr3_length: 14
d_call: TRBD1
clone_size: medium-sized
j_call: TRBJ1-5
cdr3_aa: CSAPRGARNQPQHF
cdr3_nt: TGCAGTGCTCCCAGGGGGGCGCGCAATCAGCCCCAGCATTTT

v_call: TRBV28
cdr3_length: 14
d_call: .
clone_size: .
j_call: TRBJ1-5
cdr3_aa: CASSFGGYNQPQHF
cdr3_nt: TGTGCCAGCAGTTTTGGAGGCTACAATCAGCCCCAGCATTTT

v_call: TRBV19
cdr3_length: 15
d_call: .
clone_size: .
j_call: TRBJ1-1
cdr3_aa: CASSIVARLNTEAFF
cdr3_nt: TGTGCCAGTAGTATAGTGGCCAGGTTGAACACTGAAGCTTTCTTT

v_call: TRBV6-4
cdr3_length: 18
d_call: TRBD1
clone_size: few
j_call: TRBJ1-2
cdr3_aa: CASSDSKGQGAINYGYTF
cdr3_nt: TGTGCCAGCAGTGACTCGAAGGGACAGGGGGCTATTAACTATGGCTACACCTTC

v_call: TRBV15
cdr3_length: 13
d_call: .
clone_size: .
j_call: TRBJ2-7
cdr3_aa: CATSRFRGSEQYF
cdr3_nt: TGTGCCACCAGCAGGTTTCGAGGCTCCGAGCAGTACTTC

v_call: TRBV27
cdr3_length: 15
d_call: TRBD2
clone_size: few
j_call: TRBJ2-1
cdr3_aa: CASSSGLGLGNEQFF
cdr3_nt: TGTGCCAGCAGTTCTGGACTAGGGCTTGGTAATGAGCAGTTCTTC

v_call: TRBV19
cdr3_length: 15
d_call: TRBD1
clone_size: few
j_call: TRBJ2-3
cdr3_aa: CASSTRTGAADTQYF
cdr3_nt: TGTGCCAGTAGTACCCGGACAGGGGCTGCAGATACGCAGTATTTT

v_call: TRBV18
cdr3_length: 12
d_call: .
clone_size: many
j_call: TRBJ2-7
cdr3_aa: CASSRSSYEQYF
cdr3_nt: TGTGCCAGCTCCCGGAGTTCCTACGAGCAGTACTTC

v_call: TRBV20-1
cdr3_length: 16
d_call: .
clone_size: .
j_call: TRBJ2-1
cdr3_aa: CSAEEWGHPFVNEQFF
cdr3_nt: TGCAGTGCTGAGGAATGGGGACACCCATTTGTAAATGAGCAGTTCTTC

v_call: TRBV28
cdr3_length: 16
d_call: TRBD2
clone_size: .
j_call: TRBJ2-2
cdr3_aa: CASRGAREGATGELFF
cdr3_nt: TGTGCCAGCCGCGGCGCGCGGGAGGGGGCTACCGGGGAGCTGTTTTTT

v_call: TRBV12-3/TRBV12-4
cdr3_length: 15
d_call: TRBD2
clone_size: medium-sized
j_call: TRBJ2-2
cdr3_aa: CASSLFGRSTGELFF
cdr3_nt: TGTGCCAGCAGTTTATTCGGGAGGAGTACCGGGGAGCTGTTTTTT